This T cell receptor (beta chain) was recovered during a study of beta chain features in type 1 diabetes. The authors reverse transcribed all of the isolated RNA, so sequencing captured expressed TCRB transcripts. Produced via immunoSEQ multiplex PCR; TCRdb's table is partial and in-frame only. The table shows about 150,000 clones, with 11% occurring only once. Study-wide results and caveats: Shorter templates might be favored by PCR, and equally so in patients and in controls.

From germline, CDR1 is SGHNT and CDR2 YYREEE (reference sequence). V was clipped by 6 bases and J by 2 bases, with 10 bases between them. The CDR3 has 13 residues. There are a few counts of this clone. Antigen specificity is unknown. The material sequenced was central memory CD4+ T cells from blood. The TCR originated in a man younger than 35 in good health. The genes are TRBV5-4 and TRBJ2-3; D is unresolved. The CDR3 sequence is CASKSWTTDTQYF. The CDR3 DNA follows: TGTGCCAGCAAATCCTGGACCACAGATACGCAGTATTTT.